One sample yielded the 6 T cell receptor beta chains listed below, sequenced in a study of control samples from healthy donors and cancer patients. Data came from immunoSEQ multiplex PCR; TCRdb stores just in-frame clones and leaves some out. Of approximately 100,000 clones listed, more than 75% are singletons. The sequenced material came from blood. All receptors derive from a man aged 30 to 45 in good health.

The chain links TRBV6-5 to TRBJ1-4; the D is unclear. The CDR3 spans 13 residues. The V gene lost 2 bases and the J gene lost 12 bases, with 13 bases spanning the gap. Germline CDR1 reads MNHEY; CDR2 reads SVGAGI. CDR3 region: CASSYDGVAQLFF. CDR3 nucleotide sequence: TGTGCCAGCAGTTACGACGGGGTTGCGCAACTGTTTTTT.

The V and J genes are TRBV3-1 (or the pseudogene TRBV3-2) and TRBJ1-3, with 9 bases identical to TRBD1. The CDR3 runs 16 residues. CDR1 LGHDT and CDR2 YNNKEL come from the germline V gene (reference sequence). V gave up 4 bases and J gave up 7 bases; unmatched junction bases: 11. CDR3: CASSRYRGQLSNTIYF. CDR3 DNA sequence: TGTGCCAGCAGCCGATACAGGGGGCAACTGTCGAACACCATATATTTT.

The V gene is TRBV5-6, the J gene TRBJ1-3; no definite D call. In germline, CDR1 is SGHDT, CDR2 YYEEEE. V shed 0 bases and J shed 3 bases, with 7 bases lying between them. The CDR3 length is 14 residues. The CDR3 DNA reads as TGTGCCAGCAGCTTGGGGTCCTATGGAAACACCATATATTTT. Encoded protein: CASSLGSYGNTIYF. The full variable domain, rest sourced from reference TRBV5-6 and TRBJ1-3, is DAGVTQSPTHLIKTRGQQVTLRCSPKSGHDTVSWYQQALGQGPQFIFQYYEEEERQRGNFPDRFSGHQFPNYSSELNVNALLLGDSALYLCASSLGSYGNTIYFGEGSWLTVV.

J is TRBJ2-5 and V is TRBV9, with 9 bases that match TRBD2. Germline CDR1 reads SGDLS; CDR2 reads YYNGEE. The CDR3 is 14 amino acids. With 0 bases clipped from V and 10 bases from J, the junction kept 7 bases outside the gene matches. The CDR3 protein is CASSVAPSGVDQYF. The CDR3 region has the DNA TGTGCCAGCAGCGTAGCTCCTAGCGGGGTGGACCAGTACTTC. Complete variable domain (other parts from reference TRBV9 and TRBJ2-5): DSGVTQTPKHLITATGQRVTLRCSPRSGDLSVYWYQQSLDQGLQFLIQYYNGEERAKGNILERFSAQQFPDLHSELNLSSLELGDSALYFCASSVAPSGVDQYFGPGTRLLVL.

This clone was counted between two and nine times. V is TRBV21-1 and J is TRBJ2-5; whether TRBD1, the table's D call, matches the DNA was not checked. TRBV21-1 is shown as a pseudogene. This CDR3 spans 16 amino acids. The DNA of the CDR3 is TGTGCCAGCAGCAAACCCCCAAAGGGGGCGCGGGAGACCCAGTACTTC. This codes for CASSKPPKGARETQYF.

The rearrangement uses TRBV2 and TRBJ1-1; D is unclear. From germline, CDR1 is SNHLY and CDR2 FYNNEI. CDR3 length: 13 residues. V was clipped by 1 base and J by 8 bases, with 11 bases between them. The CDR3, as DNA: TGTGCCAGCAGTGAAGGCGAAATCAACGAAGCTTTCTTT. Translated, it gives CASSEGEINEAFF.